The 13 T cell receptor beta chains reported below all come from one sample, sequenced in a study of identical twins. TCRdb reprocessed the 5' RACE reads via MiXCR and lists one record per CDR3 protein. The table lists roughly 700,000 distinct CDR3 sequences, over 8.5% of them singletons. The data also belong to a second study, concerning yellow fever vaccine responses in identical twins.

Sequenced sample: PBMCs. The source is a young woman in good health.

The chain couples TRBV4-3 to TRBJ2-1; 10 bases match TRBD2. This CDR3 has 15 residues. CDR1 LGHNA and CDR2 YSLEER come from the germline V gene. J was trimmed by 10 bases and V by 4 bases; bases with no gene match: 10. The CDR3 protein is CASSRRAGGPNEQFF. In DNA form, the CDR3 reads TGCGCCAGCAGCCGCCGAGCGGGAGGGCCGAACGAGCAGTTCTTC.

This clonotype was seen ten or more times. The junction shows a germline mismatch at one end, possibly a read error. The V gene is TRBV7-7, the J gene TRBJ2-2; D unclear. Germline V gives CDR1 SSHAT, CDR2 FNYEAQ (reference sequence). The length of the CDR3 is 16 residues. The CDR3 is CASSLISPKNTGELFF. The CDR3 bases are TGTGCTAGCAGCTTAATTTCCCCAAAGAACACCGGGGAGCTGTTTTTT.

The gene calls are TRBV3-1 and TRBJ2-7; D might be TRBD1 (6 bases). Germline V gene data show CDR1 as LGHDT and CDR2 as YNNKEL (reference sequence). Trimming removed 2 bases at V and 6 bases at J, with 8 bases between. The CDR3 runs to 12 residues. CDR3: CASSQKGGEQYF. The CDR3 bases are TGTGCCAGCAGCCAAAAAGGGGGCGAGCAGTACTTC.

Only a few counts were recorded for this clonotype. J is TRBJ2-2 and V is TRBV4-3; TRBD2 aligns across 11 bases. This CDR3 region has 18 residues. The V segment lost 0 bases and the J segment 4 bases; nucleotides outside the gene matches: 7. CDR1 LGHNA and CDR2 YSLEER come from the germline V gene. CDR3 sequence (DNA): TGCGCCAGCAGCCAAGAAACTAGCGGGAGCGTCGGCACCGGGGAGCTGTTTTTT. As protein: CASSQETSGSVGTGELFF.

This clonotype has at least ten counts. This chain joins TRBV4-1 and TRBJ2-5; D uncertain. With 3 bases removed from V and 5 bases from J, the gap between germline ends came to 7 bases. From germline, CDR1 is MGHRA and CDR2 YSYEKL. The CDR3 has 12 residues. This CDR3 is CASSHPQETQYF. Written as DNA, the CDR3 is TGCGCCAGCAGCCACCCCCAGGAGACCCAGTACTTC.

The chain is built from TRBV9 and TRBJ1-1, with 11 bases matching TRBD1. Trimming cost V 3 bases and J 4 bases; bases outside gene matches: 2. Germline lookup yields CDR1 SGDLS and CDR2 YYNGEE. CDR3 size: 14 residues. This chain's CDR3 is CASSGGQGATEAFF. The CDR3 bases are TGTGCCAGCAGCGGCGGACAGGGGGCCACTGAAGCTTTCTTT.

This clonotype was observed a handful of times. This CDR3 reads CAISDLSYNEQFF. The CDR3 DNA sequence: TGTGCCATCAGTGATTTGTCCTACAATGAGCAGTTCTTC. This chain uses TRBV10-3 with TRBJ2-1, with D uncertain. CDR1 ENHRY and CDR2 SYGVKD come from the germline V gene. Trimming pared 3 bases from V and 1 base from J, leaving 4 bases between. CDR3 length: 13 amino acids.

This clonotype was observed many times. The CDR3 DNA follows: TGTGCCAGCAGCCGAAGGACAGGGGGCGGCACAGATACGCAGTATTTT. It codes for CASSRRTGGGTDTQYF. The rearrangement uses TRBV7-9 and TRBJ2-3; 11 positions match TRBD1. This CDR3 has 16 residues. Germline values: CDR1 SEHNR, CDR2 FQNEAQ (reference sequence). V gave up 5 bases and J gave up 1 base; unmatched junction bases: 5.

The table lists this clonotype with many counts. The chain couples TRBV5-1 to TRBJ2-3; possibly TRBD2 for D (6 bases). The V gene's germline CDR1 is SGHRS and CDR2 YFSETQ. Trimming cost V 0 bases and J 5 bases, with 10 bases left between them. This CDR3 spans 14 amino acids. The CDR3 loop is CASSLVPGVDTQYF. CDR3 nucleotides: TGCGCCAGCAGCTTGGTTCCGGGAGTAGATACGCAGTATTTT.

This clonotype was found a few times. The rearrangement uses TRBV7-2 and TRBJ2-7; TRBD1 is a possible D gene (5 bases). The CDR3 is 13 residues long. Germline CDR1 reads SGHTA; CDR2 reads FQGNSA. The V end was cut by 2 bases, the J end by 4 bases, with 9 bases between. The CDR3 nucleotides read TGTGCCAGCAGCTTAAAAGCAGGGTACGAGCAGTACTTC. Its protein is CASSLKAGYEQYF.

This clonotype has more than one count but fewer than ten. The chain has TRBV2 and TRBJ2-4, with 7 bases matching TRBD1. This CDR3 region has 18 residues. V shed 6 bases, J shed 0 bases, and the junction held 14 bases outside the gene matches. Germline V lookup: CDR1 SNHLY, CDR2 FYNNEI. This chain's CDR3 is CASSPTLQGRIAKNIQYF. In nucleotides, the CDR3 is TGTGCCAGCAGCCCTACCTTACAGGGGCGAATAGCCAAAAACATTCAGTACTTC.

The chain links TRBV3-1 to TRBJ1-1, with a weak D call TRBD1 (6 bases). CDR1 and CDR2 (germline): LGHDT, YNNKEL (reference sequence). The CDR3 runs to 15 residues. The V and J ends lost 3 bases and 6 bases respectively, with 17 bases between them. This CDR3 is CASSQPRTGAAEAFF. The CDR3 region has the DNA TGTGCCAGCAGCCAGCCACGGACGGGGGCAGCTGAAGCTTTCTTT.

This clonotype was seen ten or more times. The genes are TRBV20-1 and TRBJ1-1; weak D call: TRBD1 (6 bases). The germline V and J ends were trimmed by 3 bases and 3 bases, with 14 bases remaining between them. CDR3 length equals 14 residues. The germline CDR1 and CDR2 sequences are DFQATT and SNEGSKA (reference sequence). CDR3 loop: CSARSAGEYTEAFF. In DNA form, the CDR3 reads TGCAGTGCTAGGTCGGCAGGGGAGTACACTGAAGCTTTCTTT.